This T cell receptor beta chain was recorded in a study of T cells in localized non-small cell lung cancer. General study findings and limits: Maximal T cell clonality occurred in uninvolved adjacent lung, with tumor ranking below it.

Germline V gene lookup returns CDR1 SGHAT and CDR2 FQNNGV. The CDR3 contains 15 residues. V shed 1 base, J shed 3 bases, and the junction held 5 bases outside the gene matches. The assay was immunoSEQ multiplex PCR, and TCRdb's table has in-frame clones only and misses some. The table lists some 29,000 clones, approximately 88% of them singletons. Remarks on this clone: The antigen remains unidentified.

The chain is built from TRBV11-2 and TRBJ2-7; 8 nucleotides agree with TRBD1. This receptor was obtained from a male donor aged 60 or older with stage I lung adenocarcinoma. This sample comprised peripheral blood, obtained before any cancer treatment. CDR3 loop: CASSLGQGAFYEQYF. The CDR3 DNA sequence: TGTGCCAGCAGCTTAGGTCAGGGGGCCTTCTACGAGCAGTACTTC.